These 21 T cell receptor beta chains share one sample of origin, sequenced in a study of PD-1 blockade in classical Hodgkin lymphoma. Relapse after autologous stem cell transplantation occurred in every patient, and brentuximab vedotin exposure varied. Generated by immunoSEQ multiplex PCR, the TCRdb table keeps only in-frame clones and is missing some. The sample records more than 10,000 clones, approximately 81% being singletons. The sequencing here drew on peripheral blood mononuclear cells (PBMCs), taken at baseline. Receptors were obtained from a human donor with classical Hodgkin lymphoma.

The genes are TRBV5-6 and TRBJ2-7, with 7 bases aligning to TRBD2. Germline V gene lookup returns CDR1 SGHDT and CDR2 YYEEEE. V lost 4 bases, J lost 4 bases, and 2 bases stayed unmatched. The CDR3 runs to 12 residues. CDR3 DNA sequence: TGTGCCAGCAGCAAGGGAGGGTACGAGCAGTACTTC. Translation: CASSKGGYEQYF.

The chain employs TRBV2 and TRBJ1-5; D ambiguous. Germline V gives CDR1 SNHLY, CDR2 FYNNEI. CDR3 length equals 16 residues. Trimming pared 4 bases from V and 5 bases from J, leaving 18 bases between. This CDR3 reads CASSAPSTSEDQPQHF. Written as DNA, the CDR3 is TGTGCCAGCAGTGCCCCCAGTACCTCTGAGGATCAGCCCCAGCATTTT.

This clone was observed once. The chain is built from TRBV19 and TRBJ2-1, with 9 bases aligning to TRBD2. Looked up from germline, CDR1 is LNHDA and CDR2 is SQIVND (reference sequence). CDR3 length: 16 residues. With V trimmed by 4 bases and J by 4 bases, 8 bases remained unmatched. The CDR3 here is CASSTPPSGTYNEQFF. The CDR3 coding sequence is TGTGCCAGTAGTACCCCCCCTAGCGGGACTTACAATGAGCAGTTCTTC. Full variable domain (outside the CDR3, taken from reference TRBV19 and TRBJ2-1): DGGITQSPKYLFRKEGQNVTLSCEQNLNHDAMYWYRQDPGQGLRLIYYSQIVNDFQKGDIAEGYSVSREKKESFPLTVTSAQKNPTAFYLCASSTPPSGTYNEQFFGPGTRLTVL.

This sequence joins TRBV7-9 and TRBJ2-7; the D is unclear. From germline, CDR1 is SEHNR and CDR2 FQNEAQ (reference sequence). CDR3 length: 12 residues. V was shortened by 2 bases and J by 4 bases, with 6 bases between the two germline ends. The chain's CDR3 is CASSLSSYEQYF. Written as DNA, the CDR3 is TGTGCCAGCAGCTTATCGTCATACGAGCAGTACTTC.

This rearrangement joins TRBV7-2 to TRBJ2-5; a possible D gene is TRBD2 (7 bases). The CDR3 is 15 residues long. Germline CDR1 SGHTA, CDR2 FQGNSA. V was pared by 8 bases and J by 5 bases, with 21 bases between. CDR3 protein: CASSLGGGPWETQYF. Here the CDR3 DNA reads TGTGCCAGCTCCCTGGGAGGGGGGCCTTGGGAGACCCAGTACTTC.

The J gene is TRBJ2-7, the V gene TRBV6-1; 11 nucleotides agree with TRBD2. This CDR3 spans 15 amino acids. The germline gives CDR1 MNHNS, CDR2 SASEGT. Losses at the gene ends were 4 bases for V and 0 bases for J; bases not matched to a gene: 2. The CDR3 region has the DNA TGTGCCAGCAGTGGGGGGACTAGCGGCTCCTACGAGCAGTACTTC. This sequence encodes CASSGGTSGSYEQYF.

As to this clone: A far larger clone differs by one base, so this is likely a read error. As DNA, the CDR3 is TGTGCCAGCAGCTTAGAGGGTAGCGATGAGCAGTTCTTC. It is translated as CASSLEGSDEQFF. The chain carries TRBV4-2 and TRBJ2-1; maybe TRBD2 (5 bases). CDR3 length: 13 residues. Between the trimmed V and J ends, which lost 5 bases and 8 bases, there was a span of 13 bases. Germline V gene sequence: CDR1 LGHNA, CDR2 YNFKEQ.

The chain has TRBV30 and TRBJ2-1; 13 bases map to TRBD2. Germline V gives CDR1 GTSNPN, CDR2 SVGIG (reference sequence). V lost 2 bases and J lost 10; bases outside the gene matches: 5. The CDR3 runs 14 residues. The CDR3 nucleotides are TGTGCCTGGAGTCAGGGACTAGCGGGATGGGAGCAGTTCTTC. As protein: CAWSQGLAGWEQFF.

This chain uses TRBV7-8 with TRBJ2-7; D unclear. Germline V gene data show CDR1 as SGHVS and CDR2 as FQNEAQ. This CDR3 has 15 amino acids. Trimming took off 5 bases at V and 3 bases at J, with 17 bases between the two ends. In DNA form, the CDR3 reads TGTGCCAGCAGCCCCCCCCATCGGTTACTCTACGAGCAGTACTTC. Translated, it gives CASSPPHRLLYEQYF.

The chain recombines TRBV11-1 with TRBJ1-3; TRBD1 is a possible D gene (5 bases). The CDR3 is 16 residues long. V was pared by 5 bases and J by 0 bases, with 14 bases between. Germline V gene lookup returns CDR1 SGHAT and CDR2 FQDESV (reference sequence). The CDR3 DNA follows: TGTGCCAGCAGCCAATCCAGGGCCAACTCTGGAAACACCATATATTTT. It yields the protein CASSQSRANSGNTIYF.

The chain links TRBV6-4 to TRBJ2-1; the match to TRBD1 covers 7 bases. This CDR3 is built from 22 residues. Germline V lookup: CDR1 MRHNA, CDR2 SNTAGT. The V gene end was trimmed by 0 bases and the J gene end by 0 bases; junction bases not matched to a gene: 20. CDR3: CASSDSRGHQKNFGSSYNEQFF. CDR3 in DNA: TGTGCCAGCAGTGACTCTAGGGGGCATCAGAAAAATTTTGGTAGCTCCTACAATGAGCAGTTCTTC.

The J gene is TRBJ1-1, the V gene TRBV9; a possible D gene is TRBD1 (6 bases). This CDR3 is 16 amino acids long. V was shortened by 0 bases and J by 0 bases, with 12 bases between the two germline ends. Germline lookup yields CDR1 SGDLS and CDR2 YYNGEE. The CDR3 DNA is TGTGCCAGCAGCGTAGGTGCGGGGGGCATGAACACTGAAGCTTTCTTT. Amino acids: CASSVGAGGMNTEAFF.

The chain joins TRBV6-1 to TRBJ1-4, with D perhaps matching TRBD1 (6 bases). Germline-derived CDR1 and CDR2 are MNHNS and SASEGT. Trimming left V 7 bases short and J 5 bases short, with 17 bases between. The CDR3 extends over 15 amino acids. Here the CDR3 reads CASKEGTQLNEKLFF. DNA of the CDR3: TGTGCCAGCAAAGAAGGGACACAACTAAATGAAAAACTGTTTTTT.

The chain uses TRBV27 and TRBJ1-2; D not resolved. Deletions cut 6 bases from V and 5 bases from J, with 16 bases between. There are 14 residues in the CDR3. Germline CDR1 reads MNHEY; CDR2 reads SMNVEV (reference sequence). CDR3 loop: CASSPLGALYGYTF. In DNA form, the CDR3 reads TGTGCCAGCAGCCCCTTGGGAGCCCTATATGGCTACACCTTC.

The chain carries TRBV9 and TRBJ2-1, with 8 bases matching TRBD2. CDR3 length: 15 amino acids. Germline loops: CDR1 SGDLS, CDR2 YYNGEE. V shed 0 bases, J shed 8 bases, and the junction held 7 bases outside the gene matches. CDR3 in DNA: TGTGCCAGCAGCGTAGACGGGAGGGCCAAGGATGAGCAGTTCTTC. Residues: CASSVDGRAKDEQFF.

The chain recombines TRBV11-3 with TRBJ1-1; the match to TRBD1 covers 7 bases. CDR3 length equals 16 residues. V shed 3 bases and J 4 bases; nucleotides not matched to a gene: 11. Germline assignment: CDR1 SGHNT and CDR2 YENEEA. The CDR3 loop is CASSFHRGSDSTEAFF. DNA for the CDR3: TGTGCCAGCAGCTTTCACAGGGGCTCTGATAGCACTGAAGCTTTCTTT.

The chain uses TRBV4-2 and TRBJ1-1, with D perhaps TRBD1 (6 bases). The germline V gene has CDR1 LGHNA and CDR2 YNFKEQ. V was trimmed by 0 bases and J by 3 bases, leaving 14 bases between them. The CDR3 runs 16 residues. The DNA of the CDR3 is TGTGCCAGCAGCCAAGAAACAGGGAGAGGGGACACTGAAGCTTTCTTT. Its protein product is CASSQETGRGDTEAFF.

On this clone itself: Relative to the germline gene, one junction end is altered; a read error may explain this. This sample also contains other DNA sequences that code for the same CDR3. The chain couples TRBV6-1 to TRBJ1-3, with a possible D match to TRBD1 (5 bases). The CDR3 length is 15 residues. CDR1 is MNHNS, CDR2 SASEGT, per germline. CDR3 DNA: TGTGCTAGCAGTGAAAGGTTTGGAGGGGCGGACACCATATATTTT. Translation: CASSERFGGADTIYF.

This clone was seen only once. The chain has TRBV6-5 and TRBJ2-7; weak D call: TRBD1 (6 bases). V was clipped by 3 bases and J by 8 bases, with 17 bases between them. This CDR3 comprises 14 residues. Germline V CDR1 and CDR2: MNHEY, SVGAGI. The CDR3 nucleotides are TGTGCCAGCAGTTATACCCCCCAGGGGCCCAAGCAGTACTTC. This gives the protein CASSYTPQGPKQYF.

V usage is TRBV28 and J usage is TRBJ2-7, with D hard to call. This CDR3 contains 13 residues. V lost 6 bases and J lost 2, with 11 bases in between. Looked up from germline, CDR1 is MDHEN and CDR2 is SYDVKM. CDR3 protein: CASSETIAYEQYF. In DNA form, the CDR3 reads TGTGCCAGCAGCGAGACAATTGCCTACGAGCAGTACTTC.

This clone was recorded only once. The rearrangement uses TRBV6-5 and TRBJ1-5; 8 nucleotides line up with TRBD1. With V trimmed by 6 bases and J by 4 bases, 2 bases remained unmatched. The CDR3 contains 13 residues. Germline assignment: CDR1 MNHEY and CDR2 SVGAGI. CDR3 protein: CASRTGENQPQHF. The CDR3 DNA follows: TGTGCCAGCAGGACAGGGGAAAATCAGCCCCAGCATTTT.